This T cell receptor beta chain was observed in a study of T-cell reconstitution after alpha-beta-depleted transplantation in children. It was with unique molecular identifiers that the TCRbeta library was prepared. TCRdb reanalysed the PCR reads using MiXCR and keeps one entry per CDR3 protein. Of roughly 400,000 distinct CDR3 sequences in the sample, roughly 44% were seen once. This clonotype was counted at least ten times. Its matching antigen is unknown. Germline values: CDR1 SGHDT, CDR2 YYEEEE. The V end was cut by 5 bases, the J end by 5 bases, with 13 bases between. The CDR3 consists of 13 residues. Findings of the study overall: T-cell counts and diversity at one year post-transplant came mainly from newly produced T cells. Where alpha-beta T cells came from about two months after transplant was reportedly several hundred expanded graft clones. Some patients showed high day-60 TCRbeta diversity, which derived from surviving recipient T cells and thymic progenitors.

The material was PBMCs, obtained before TCRalphabeta/CD19-depleted stem cell transplant. The origin of this receptor is a girl aged 2-10 years with aplastic anemia, due to receive a stem cell transplant. The rearrangement joins TRBV5-6 to TRBJ1-2; D might be TRBD1 (6 bases). CDR3 DNA: TGTGCCAGCAGTTCGGGGACAATATATGGCTACACCTTC. It translates to CASSSGTIYGYTF.